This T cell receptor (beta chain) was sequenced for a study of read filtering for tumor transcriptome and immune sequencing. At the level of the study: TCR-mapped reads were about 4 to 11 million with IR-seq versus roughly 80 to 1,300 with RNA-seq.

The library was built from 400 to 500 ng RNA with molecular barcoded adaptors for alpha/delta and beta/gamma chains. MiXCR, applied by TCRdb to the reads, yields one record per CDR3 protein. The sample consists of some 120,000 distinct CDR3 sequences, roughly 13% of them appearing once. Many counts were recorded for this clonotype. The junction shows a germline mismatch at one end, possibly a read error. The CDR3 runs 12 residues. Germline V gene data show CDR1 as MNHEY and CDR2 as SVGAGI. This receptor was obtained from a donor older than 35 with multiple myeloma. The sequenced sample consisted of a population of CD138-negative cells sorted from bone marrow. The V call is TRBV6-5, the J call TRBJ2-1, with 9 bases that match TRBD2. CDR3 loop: CASSYSAGGEVF. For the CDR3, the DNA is TGTGCCAGCAGTTACTCGGCGGGAGGGGAGGTCTTC.